This TCR beta chain was observed in a study of T cells after yellow fever vaccination. The study's findings and limits: After the booster, over 95% of CD4 and 88% of CD8 primary-response clones were re-detected.

The study made its TCR cDNA through 5'RACE template switching. That step introduced a universal primer site along with UMIs. TCRdb passed the 5' RACE reads through MiXCR, listing each CDR3 protein once. The repertoire consists of some 120,000 distinct CDR3 sequences, with 8.4% occurring once and the leading ten covering around 25%. This CDR3 is built from 18 residues. Looked up from germline, CDR1 is SGHNT and CDR2 is YENEEA. After removal of 4 bases from V and 8 bases from J, the junction contained 14 bases not matched to a gene. With regard to this clonotype: Its target is unknown.

The chain joins TRBV11-3 to TRBJ2-1; 13 positions match TRBD2. This receptor was taken from a man younger than 45 who received the YFV17D yellow fever vaccine. The sequencing here drew on CD8+ T cells sorted from PBMCs, taken 45 days after the yellow fever booster vaccination. Here the CDR3 reads CASSSSDAGTSGIHEQFF. DNA of the CDR3: TGTGCCAGCAGCTCATCGGATGCCGGGACTAGCGGGATCCATGAGCAGTTCTTC.